The present entry profiles one TCR beta chain with its context. The data were taken from a study of technical replicates of blood from a handful of donors. The germline V gene encodes CDR1 LNHNV and CDR2 YYDKDF (reference sequence). This CDR3 is built from 17 residues. Trimming removed 1 base from V and 1 base from J; junction bases left unmatched: 5. Profiled with immunoSEQ multiplex PCR; TCRdb holds only in-frame clones, not every one. The sample has around 63,000 clones; about 91% are singletons. The chain couples TRBV15 to TRBJ2-1, with 9 positions matching TRBD2. The receptor was derived from a human donor in good health. Some clones in this sample may be carry-over from other donors' samples. The sequenced sample was PBMCs. The CDR3 sequence: CATSRGASGISYNEQFF. CDR3 coding DNA: TGTGCCACCAGCAGAGGTGCTAGCGGGATATCCTACAATGAGCAGTTCTTC.